These 12 T cell receptor beta chains originate from one sample sequenced in a study of shared T cell receptors in the human thymus. Sequencing was performed with immunoSEQ multiplex PCR; in TCRdb, only in-frame clones are kept and a portion is missing. The sample lists more than 550,000 clones, more than 70% occurring once. The same sample was also studied in work on human thymus T cells.

Sequencing was carried out using thymocytes. These receptors were collected from a boy under three years old with a congenital heart defect.

V is TRBV6-6 and J is TRBJ2-1, with D possibly being TRBD2 (5 bases). This CDR3 is 13 amino acids long. Trimming cost V 5 bases and J 14 bases, with 19 bases left between them. CDR1 and CDR2 from the germline V gene are MNHNY and SVGAGI (reference sequence). In DNA, the CDR3 is TGTGCCAGCAGTATATCTCTACAGCGGAATGAGTTCTTC. Residues: CASSISLQRNEFF.

This clone has just a few counts. The V call is TRBV5-6, the J call TRBJ2-7, with D unresolved. V was cut by 6 bases and J by 4 bases, with 20 bases left in between. The CDR3 runs to 15 residues. Germline CDR1 SGHDT, CDR2 YYEEEE. CDR3 sequence reads: CASTNLRSEEYEQYF. Here the CDR3 DNA reads TGTGCCAGCACCAACCTGAGAAGTGAGGAGTACGAGCAGTACTTC.

The table lists this clone with a few counts. The chain employs TRBV4-3 and TRBJ1-6; tentatively, D is TRBD1 (6 bases). The CDR3 extends over 16 amino acids. V lost 0 bases to trimming and J lost 7 bases, with 13 bases between them. The germline V gene encodes CDR1 LGHNA and CDR2 YSLEER. For the CDR3, the DNA is TGCGCCAGCAGCCAAGAAGGGGGGGCGGTGAATTCACCCCTCCACTTT. Protein sequence: CASSQEGGAVNSPLHF.

The CDR3 DNA is TGTGCCAGCAGCTACCCGTCGGGGGGCAACAATGAGCAGTTCTTC. Translated: CASSYPSGGNNEQFF. The chain couples TRBV7-6 to TRBJ2-1, with D perhaps TRBD2 (7 bases). V lost 4 bases and J lost 5, with 15 bases in between. Germline CDR1 SGHVS, CDR2 FNYEAQ. The length of the CDR3 is 15 residues.

J is TRBJ1-1 and V is TRBV7-6; 7 positions agree with TRBD1. The CDR3 runs to 17 residues. After removal of 4 bases from V and 0 bases from J, the junction contained 11 bases not matched to a gene. Germline V gives CDR1 SGHVS, CDR2 FNYEAQ. CDR3 nucleotide sequence: TGTGCCAGCAGCTCACAGGGGAGCTCCCTCATGAACACTGAAGCTTTCTTT. As protein: CASSSQGSSLMNTEAFF.

The rearrangement links TRBV14 to TRBJ2-3; D remains ambiguous. The CDR3 loop spans 13 amino acids. V lost 0 bases, J lost 6 bases, and 7 bases lay in between. Looked up from germline, CDR1 is SGHDN and CDR2 is FVKESK. Here the CDR3 DNA reads TGTGCCAGCAGCCAAGATCTCTTCGATACGCAGTATTTT. It translates to CASSQDLFDTQYF. The whole variable domain, remainder taken from reference TRBV14 and TRBJ2-3, is EAGVTQFPSHSVIEKGQTVTLRCDPISGHDNLYWYRRVMGKEIKFLLHFVKESKQDESGMPNNRFLAERTGGTYSTLKVQPAELEDSGVYFCASSQDLFDTQYFGPGTRLTVL.

The chain recombines TRBV5-1 with TRBJ2-7; possible D gene TRBD2, 6 bases. Germline lookup yields CDR1 SGHRS and CDR2 YFSETQ. The ends were cut back, 8 bases at V and 4 bases at J, with 16 bases in the middle. This CDR3 has 13 amino acids. CDR3 nucleotide sequence: TGCGCCAGTCGGGACTCTGAGAAGTACGAGCAGTACTTC. Encoded protein: CASRDSEKYEQYF.

This clone was seen just once. The J gene is TRBJ2-5, the V gene TRBV12-5; a possible D gene is TRBD1 (6 bases). The germline gives CDR1 LGHNT, CDR2 FRNRAP. This CDR3 has 13 residues. Trimming removed 1 base at V and 4 bases at J, with 7 bases between. The CDR3 DNA is TGTGCTAGTGGTTTGGGAGGGGGAGAGACCCAGTACTTC. It is translated as CASGLGGGETQYF.

The rearrangement joins TRBV7-8 to TRBJ1-4, with D perhaps TRBD1 (6 bases). V was pared by 4 bases and J by 0 bases, with 12 bases between. CDR3 size: 16 residues. Germline loops: CDR1 SGHVS, CDR2 FQNEAQ. DNA of the CDR3: TGTGCCAGCAGCTCTCACAGGGCTGCAACTAATGAAAAACTGTTTTTT. This codes for CASSSHRAATNEKLFF.

This chain joins TRBV5-1 and TRBJ2-1; perhaps TRBD1 as D (8 bases). The CDR3 loop spans 16 amino acids. The germline V and J ends were trimmed by 5 bases and 2 bases, with 17 bases remaining between them. Germline assignment: CDR1 SGHRS and CDR2 YFSETQ. The CDR3 DNA sequence: TGCGCCAGCAGGGGGGAGGGGACAGGTACCTACAATGAGCAGTTCTTC. Translating it yields CASRGEGTGTYNEQFF.

This rearrangement joins TRBV15 to TRBJ2-1, with 10 bases identical to TRBD2. Germline CDR1 LNHNV, CDR2 YYDKDF (reference sequence). The V and J ends lost 4 bases and 5 bases, in that order; junction bases with no gene match: 5. The CDR3 sequence is 15 residues long. CDR3 sequence reads: CATSTRTSGDNEQFF. The DNA for the CDR3 is TGTGCCACCAGCACCCGGACTAGCGGAGACAATGAGCAGTTCTTC. The entire variable domain, with the rest obtained from reference TRBV15 and TRBJ2-1, is as follows: DAMVIQNPRYQVTQFGKPVTLSCSQTLNHNVMYWYQQKSSQAPKLLFHYYDKDFNNEADTPDNFQSRRPNTSFCFLDIRSPGLGDTAMYLCATSTRTSGDNEQFFGPGTRLTVL.

The chain links TRBV7-9 to TRBJ2-7, with 8 bases that match TRBD1. Trimming cost V 1 base and J 3 bases; bases outside gene matches: 5. The CDR3 consists of 15 residues. Germline V gives CDR1 SEHNR, CDR2 FQNEAQ (reference sequence). Written as DNA, the CDR3 is TGTGCCAGCAGCTTAGGGACAGGGCTCATCTACGAGCAGTACTTC. Translated, it gives CASSLGTGLIYEQYF.